These 3 T cell receptor beta chains were all obtained from the same sample, sequenced in a study of blood T cell repertoires in COVID-19. Profiling relied on immunoSEQ multiplex PCR, and the TCRdb table lists in-frame clones only, not all of them. Found here are some 240,000 clones, around 84% of them singletons; the top ten hold 9.7%. Sequencing was carried out using peripheral blood. Receptors were obtained from a man aged 50-60 years with active or convalescent COVID-19.

The genes are TRBV3-1 (or the pseudogene TRBV3-2) and TRBJ2-2; 10 nucleotides line up with TRBD1. From germline, CDR1 is LGHDT and CDR2 YNNKEL (reference sequence). CDR3 length: 17 amino acids. The V and J ends lost 3 bases and 0 bases, in that order; junction bases with no gene match: 4. CDR3 amino acids: CASSHSGQGANTGELFF. CDR3 coding DNA: TGTGCCAGCAGCCACTCAGGACAGGGGGCGAACACCGGGGAGCTGTTTTTT.

This chain connects TRBV7-7 to TRBJ2-7, with D perhaps TRBD1 (6 bases). Germline CDR1 reads SSHAT; CDR2 reads FNYEAQ (reference sequence). The V gene lost 1 base and the J gene lost 4 bases, with 8 bases spanning the gap. The CDR3 consists of 13 residues. Here the CDR3 reads CASSLDQGYEQYF. In nucleotides, the CDR3 is TGTGCCAGCAGCTTAGATCAGGGGTACGAGCAGTACTTC.

The CDR3 protein is CASSTETYEQYF. CDR3 coding DNA: TGTGCCAGCTCGACAGAGACCTACGAGCAGTACTTC. The chain combines TRBV18 with TRBJ2-7, with TRBD1 as a possible D gene (5 bases). The germline V and J ends were trimmed by 6 bases and 2 bases, with 8 bases remaining between them. The CDR3 has 12 residues. Germline CDR1 and CDR2: KGHSH and LQKENI.